These T cell receptor beta chains were read from a single sample in a study of cytomegalovirus exposure and HLA in healthy donors. Produced via immunoSEQ multiplex PCR; TCRdb's table is partial and in-frame only. The sample holds some 190,000 clones, 77% seen once. Material for sequencing was PBMCs. Source of these receptors: a man between 18 and 35 years old in good health and CMV-seronegative. CDR3s include the opening cysteine and the closing phenylalanine or tryptophan. D genes are given only for firm matches. For some rows the clone size is stated as once, few or many, or as a class when expanded; others skip it.

15,TRBD1,TRBJ2-5,once,TRBV7-9,TGTGCCAGCAGCCCTTCGGGACAGGGCCAAGAGACCCAGTACTTC,CASSPSGQGQETQYF
16,TRBD1,TRBJ2-3,.,TRBV4-1,TGCGCCAGCAGCCCCGACAGGGGATTGGGCACGGATACGCAGTATTTT,CASSPDRGLGTDTQYF
17,TRBD2,TRBJ2-1,.,TRBV7-8,TGTGCCAGCAGCTTATCTAGCGGACCCACCTCCTACAATGAGCAGTTCTTC,CASSLSSGPTSYNEQFF
15,.,TRBJ2-7,.,TRBV6-1,TGTGCCAGCAGCTCCCTCAAAGGGGCCTCCTACGAGCAGTACTTC,CASSSLKGASYEQYF
16,.,TRBJ2-2,.,TRBV7-2,TGTGCCAGCAGCTTTGGGACACCTAAGAGGGCCGGGGAGCTGTTTTTT,CASSFGTPKRAGELFF
14,TRBD1,TRBJ2-1,.,TRBV19,TGTGCCAGTTCTGACCCGGGACAGGACAATGAGCAGTTCTTC,CASSDPGQDNEQFF
13,TRBD1,TRBJ1-5,.,TRBV6-1,TGTGCCAGCAGGGGACAGGGCCCTCAGCCCCAGCATTTT,CASRGQGPQPQHF
19,.,TRBJ1-5,.,TRBV4-2,TGTGCCAGCAGCCAAGCACTCCGGGACAACCCATATAGCAATCAGCCCCAGCATTTT,CASSQALRDNPYSNQPQHF
15,.,TRBJ2-1,.,TRBV27,TGTGCCAGCAGTCCCGGGACAAGCTCCTACAATGAGCAGTTCTTC,CASSPGTSSYNEQFF
17,TRBD2,TRBJ2-7,.,TRBV10-1,TGCGCCAGCAGTGAACTATTAGCGGGGGGGCTATCTTGGGAGCAGTACTTC,CASSELLAGGLSWEQYF
13,.,TRBJ2-1,once,TRBV7-9,TGTGCCAGCAGCTTACAAGCTTTCTATGAGCAGTTCTTC,CASSLQAFYEQFF
16,.,TRBJ1-1,.,TRBV5-1,TGCGCCAGCAGCAAAAGGACAGCCCCTCTCAACACTGAAGCTTTCTTT,CASSKRTAPLNTEAFF
16,.,TRBJ2-3,.,TRBV4-3,TGCGCCAGCAGCCAAGATTCCAGCGGGCAACGAGGAACGCAGTATTTT,CASSQDSSGQRGTQYF
13,TRBD2,TRBJ2-1,.,TRBV5-4,TGTGCCAGCAGCTTGGGACTAGCATCTGAGCAGTTCTTC,CASSLGLASEQFF
12,TRBD1,TRBJ2-1,.,TRBV27,TGTGCCAGCAGTTTAAAGGGGGCTGAGCAGTTCTTC,CASSLKGAEQFF
14,.,TRBJ2-1,.,TRBV7-8,TGTGCCAGCAGCCCACCTGGGCCGTCGAATGAGCAGTTCTTC,CASSPPGPSNEQFF
16,.,TRBJ2-7,.,TRBV21-1,TGTGCCAGCAGCAAAGTAAGGACAGGAGCATCCTACGAGCAGTACTTC,CASSKVRTGASYEQYF
13,.,TRBJ1-5,.,TRBV5-4,TGTGCCAGCAGCTTTGGAGGTAATCAGCCCCAGCATTTT,CASSFGGNQPQHF
15,.,TRBJ1-3,.,TRBV7-6,TGTGCCAGCAGTCCCAACAGGGAAAACGGAAACACCATATATTTT,CASSPNRENGNTIYF
12,.,TRBJ1-3,once,TRBV14,TGTGCCAGCAGCCCTACAGGGAAAAGGGGATATTTT,CASSPTGKRGYF
15,TRBD2,TRBJ2-3,.,TRBV27,TGTGCCAGCAGTTCCAGCGGGAGAGGTCTAGATACGCAGTATTTT,CASSSSGRGLDTQYF
15,.,TRBJ2-1,.,TRBV5-4,TGTGCCAGCAGCTACGACAGGAGCTCCTACAATGAGCAGTTCTTC,CASSYDRSSYNEQFF
17,TRBD1,TRBJ1-3,.,TRBV4-2,TGTGCCAGCAGCCAGGGGACAGGGGGCGCCTCTGGAAACACCATATATTTT,CASSQGTGGASGNTIYF
15,.,TRBJ1-4,.,TRBV27,TGTGCCAGCAGCCCCGCGGGTGGGACTAATGAAAAACTGTTTTTT,CASSPAGGTNEKLFF
14,.,TRBJ1-3,once,TRBV6-6,TGTGCCAGCAGCCACAGGGACTCTGGAAACACCATATATTTT,CASSHRDSGNTIYF
13,TRBD1,TRBJ1-1,.,TRBV7-9,TGTTCCAGCAGCTTCGGGACAGGGGATGAAGCTTTCTTT,CSSSFGTGDEAFF
15,TRBD2,TRBJ2-3,few,TRBV27,TGTGCCAGCAGTTATAGCGGGGGGGTCCCAGATACGCAGTATTTT,CASSYSGGVPDTQYF
15,TRBD1,TRBJ1-4,.,TRBV4-2,TGTGCCAGCAGCCCCCAGACAGGGGGGATTGAAAAACTGTTTTTT,CASSPQTGGIEKLFF
14,TRBD1,TRBJ1-1,.,TRBV5-4,TGTGCCAGCAGCCTGGGACAGCTGAGCACTGAAGCTTTCTTT,CASSLGQLSTEAFF
12,.,TRBJ1-5,.,TRBV29-1,TGCAGCGTTGGCGAGGGAAATCAGCCCCAGCATTTT,CSVGEGNQPQHF
14,.,TRBJ2-1,.,TRBV9,TGTGCCAGCAGCGTAGTGGGACAAGGCCCTGAGCAGTTCTTC,CASSVVGQGPEQFF
14,TRBD2,TRBJ2-7,.,TRBV30,TGTGCCTGGAGACCGACTAGCGGGGGCTACGAGCAGTACTTC,CAWRPTSGGYEQYF
16,TRBD2,TRBJ2-1,.,TRBV7-9,TGTGCCAGCAGCGGGGGGGGACTAGCGGGCTACAATGAGCAGTTCTTC,CASSGGGLAGYNEQFF
18,TRBD1,TRBJ1-5,.,TRBV18,TGTGCCAGCTCACCAGCCGGGACAGGGACATATAGCAATCAGCCCCAGCATTTT,CASSPAGTGTYSNQPQHF
16,.,TRBJ2-7,.,TRBV28,TGTGCCAGCAGTTTACCACTTACAGGGACTACCTACGAGCAGTACTTC,CASSLPLTGTTYEQYF
13,.,TRBJ2-2,.,TRBV9,TGTGCCAGCAGCGCGGGGTCTCCCGGGGAGCTGTTTTTT,CASSAGSPGELFF
17,TRBD1,TRBJ2-3,.,TRBV6-1,TGTGCCAGCAGTGAAAACATGGGACAGAAAAACACAGATACGCAGTATTTT,CASSENMGQKNTDTQYF
16,.,TRBJ1-4,once,TRBV9,TGTGCCAGCAGCGTAGGACATTCGGCAACTAATGAAAAACTGTTTTTT,CASSVGHSATNEKLFF
15,TRBD1,TRBJ1-3,few,TRBV7-2,TGTGCCAGCAGCTTACAGGGGGCGCAAAGAAACACCATATATTTT,CASSLQGAQRNTIYF
14,TRBD1,TRBJ2-7,.,TRBV27,TGTGCCAGCACCTCCGGGACAGGACCCTACGAGCAGTACTTC,CASTSGTGPYEQYF
12,.,TRBJ2-1,.,TRBV11-2,TGTGCCAGCAGCTTAGATTGGAGAGGGCAGTTCTTC,CASSLDWRGQFF
14,TRBD1,TRBJ1-2,few,TRBV5-1,TGCGCCAGCAGCTTGTACGGGACAGGGGGTGGCTACACCTTC,CASSLYGTGGGYTF
16,TRBD1,TRBJ1-2,.,TRBV19,TGTGCCAGTAGTGTACCGGGACAGAAAGCTAACTATGGCTACACCTTC,CASSVPGQKANYGYTF
15,TRBD2,TRBJ2-1,.,TRBV7-2,TGTGCCAGCGGGAAAAGCGGGGCCTCCTACAATGAGCAGTTCTTC,CASGKSGASYNEQFF
14,.,TRBJ2-2,once,TRBV27,TGTGCCAGCAGTTTGGGAGACATCACCGGGGAGCTGTTTTTT,CASSLGDITGELFF
16,TRBD1,TRBJ2-7,once,TRBV11-3,TGTGCCAGCAGACGAGACAGGGGAGAGGGCTCCTACGAGCAGTACTTC,CASRRDRGEGSYEQYF
18,.,TRBJ2-7,once,TRBV14,TGTGCCAGCAGCCAAGATAGTGTTTGGGGCGGTCAGTCAAGAGAGCAGTACTTC,CASSQDSVWGGQSREQYF
20,TRBD2,TRBJ2-2,.,TRBV2,TGTGCCAGCAGGGACCCCGGGACTAGCGGGGGTCCATTTAACACCGGGGAGCTGTTTTTT,CASRDPGTSGGPFNTGELFF
14,TRBD1,TRBJ2-3,.,TRBV6-4,TGTGCCAGCAGTGGGACAGGGGGCACAGATACGCAGTATTTT,CASSGTGGTDTQYF
14,.,TRBJ1-2,.,TRBV6-1,TGTGCCAGCAGGACCTCACGAGGAAACTATGGCTACACCTTC,CASRTSRGNYGYTF
15,TRBD1,TRBJ1-2,.,TRBV11-2,TGTGCCAGCAGCTTAGTAGCGGGACAGAACTATGGCTACACCTTC,CASSLVAGQNYGYTF
17,.,TRBJ2-1,.,TRBV7-8,TGTGCCAGCAGCGCGGGACCCGGGACTGCGTCCTACAATGAGCAGTTCTTC,CASSAGPGTASYNEQFF
12,.,TRBJ2-7,.,TRBV6-1,TGTGCCAGCAGTCCAGGGGCCTACGAGCAGTACTTC,CASSPGAYEQYF
13,.,TRBJ2-5,.,TRBV11-2,TGTGCCAGCAGCTTAAAGGGGTGGGAGACCCAGTACTTC,CASSLKGWETQYF
16,TRBD2,TRBJ2-2,.,TRBV9,TGTGCCAGCAGCGCCCCCTCTAGCGGGAGGCCCGGGGAGCTGTTTTTT,CASSAPSSGRPGELFF